This T cell receptor (beta chain) was sequenced for a study of T cell repertoires in cytomegalovirus infection. Germline lookup yields CDR1 SGHNT and CDR2 YYREEE (reference sequence). V lost 1 base and J 1 base, leaving 8 bases between the germline ends. CDR3 length: 14 residues. TCRdb processed the reads anew with MiXCR; each CDR3 protein has one entry. The sample contains approximately 750,000 distinct CDR3 sequences, 35% of which appear only once. The sequenced sample was PBMCs. The rearrangement uses TRBV5-4 and TRBJ2-5; D is uncertain. This sequence was found in a human donor in good health (CMV status not recorded). Some clones in this sample may be carry-over from other donors' samples. CDR3: CASSLPSIQETQYF. The CDR3 coding sequence is TGTGCCAGCAGCTTGCCCTCAATCCAAGAGACCCAGTACTTC. Drawing the rest from reference TRBV5-4 and TRBJ2-5, the complete variable domain is ETGVTQSPTHLIKTRGQQVTLRCSSQSGHNTVSWYQQALGQGPQFIFQYYREEENGRGNFPPRFSGLQFPNYSSELNVNALELDDSALYLCASSLPSIQETQYFGPGTRLLVL.